A selection of T cell receptor beta chains follows, all from one sample in a study of multiple sclerosis patients with progressive multifocal leukoencephalopathy. Sequenced by immunoSEQ multiplex PCR; TCRdb stores in-frame clones only, minus some. The sample lists 31,000 or so clones, 89% occurring once. The material sequenced was PBMCs. These receptors were taken from a human donor with multiple sclerosis. The CDR3 runs from the conserved cysteine through the conserved F or W. A D gene is named only where the DNA matches it firmly. The listing skips clone size in some rows; elsewhere it reads once, few, many or a size class.

TRBJ1-1 NA TRBV4-3 NA TGCGCCAGCAGCTTTCGCCAGGGTTTAGGGACTGAAGCTTTCTTT CASSFRQGLGTEAFF
TRBJ1-2 TRBD1 TRBV11-2 NA TGTGCCAGCAGCTTCACACCGGGACAGAGTAACTATGGCTACACCTTC CASSFTPGQSNYGYTF
TRBJ2-7 NA TRBV4-1 NA TGCGCCAGCAGCCAAGATCAGGGATACGAGCAGTACTTC CASSQDQGYEQYF
TRBJ1-5 NA TRBV29-1 NA TGCAGCGTCGAACTCCACTCGGGGCAGCCCCAGCATTTT CSVELHSGQPQHF
TRBJ1-5 NA TRBV15 NA TGTGCCACCAGTCAGGGAAGACTGAATCAGCCCCAGCATTTT CATSQGRLNQPQHF
TRBJ1-4 TRBD1 TRBV5-1 NA TGCGCCAGCAGTGGACAGGTCGAAGGCGAAAAACTGTTTTTT CASSGQVEGEKLFF
TRBJ1-3 NA TRBV21-1 NA TGTGCCAGCAGCAAAGCTAGGTTGGAGGGTCCCGGGACAGGGGTTGGAAACACCATATATTTT CASSKARLEGPGTGVGNTIYF
TRBJ2-7 NA TRBV5-1 NA TGCGCCAGCAGCTTGGAGGGGGGTACCTACGAGCAGTACTTC CASSLEGGTYEQYF
TRBJ2-7 NA TRBV27 NA TGTGCCAGCAGCGCAACCCGCTCCTACGTGCAGTACTTC CASSATRSYVQYF
TRBJ1-4 TRBD1 TRBV2 NA TGTGCCAGCAGCTATAACATGGACAGGGACCGCCTTGGGGCGGATAATGAAAAACTGTTTTTT CASSYNMDRDRLGADNEKLFF
TRBJ1-3 NA TRBV6-1 once TGTGCCAGCAGCGACCGGGGGTCCTCTGGAAACACCATATATTTT CASSDRGSSGNTIYF
TRBJ2-2 TRBD1 TRBV19 NA TGTGCCAGTAGTCTGGGACAGGGAATAACCGGGGAGCTGTTTTTT CASSLGQGITGELFF
TRBJ2-1 NA TRBV10-3 NA TGTGCCATCAGTGGTAGACAGTCCAATGAGCAGTTCTTC CAISGRQSNEQFF
TRBJ2-3 NA TRBV5-4 NA TGTGCCAGCAGCGCCACCCACGTAGATACGCAGTATTTT CASSATHVDTQYF
TRBJ2-1 TRBD2 TRBV9 NA TGTGCCAGCAGCGCTACGGGACTAGCGGGAGGTGAGCAGTTCTTC CASSATGLAGGEQFF
TRBJ1-1 NA TRBV5-1 NA TGCGCCAGCAGCTTGGTTGGCAGGGGAGGCACTGAAGCTTTCTTT CASSLVGRGGTEAFF
TRBJ1-6 NA TRBV27 NA TGTGCCAGCAGTGCCGTGTCGGAGGGTCCCCTCCACTTT CASSAVSEGPLHF
TRBJ1-1 NA TRBV7-3 NA TGTGCCAGCAGCGTCATGGCGAACACTGAAGCTTTCTTT CASSVMANTEAFF
TRBJ1-5 NA TRBV5-1 NA TGCGCCAGCAGCTTGGACACCAATAGCAATCAGCCCCGGCATTTT CASSLDTNSNQPRHF
TRBJ1-5 NA TRBV25-1 NA TGTGCCAGCAGTGTTGCGGGGTATTGTCGTCAGCCCCAGCATTTT CASSVAGYCRQPQHF
TRBJ2-3 NA TRBV7-6 NA TGTGCCAGCAGCACCAGACAGGCCGCTAGCACAGATACGCAGTATTTT CASSTRQAASTDTQYF
TRBJ2-3 TRBD2 TRBV28 NA TGTGCCAGCAGTCATAGCGGGAGGGCTAGCACAGATACGCAGTATTTT CASSHSGRASTDTQYF
TRBJ1-1 NA TRBV7-8 NA TGTGCCAGCAGCTTGGGACGGTGGAACACTGAAGCTTTCTTT CASSLGRWNTEAFF
TRBJ1-6 NA TRBV4-3 NA TGCGCCAGCAGCCAGGACCCAATGGTGCGACCCCTCCACTTT CASSQDPMVRPLHF
TRBJ2-3 NA TRBV7-9 NA TGTGCCAGCAGCCAGTTAGATACGCAGTATTTT CASSQLDTQYF
TRBJ2-3 NA TRBV7-2 NA TGTGCCAGCAGTCGCTCTCCCACAGATACGCAGTATTTT CASSRSPTDTQYF
TRBJ2-1 TRBD2 TRBV28 NA TGTGCCAGCAGAGGATCTGGCGGGAGGGAATACTACAATGAGCAGTTCTTC CASRGSGGREYYNEQFF
TRBJ2-7 TRBD1 TRBV28 NA TGTGCCAGCAGTTTGTTCGTGGACAGGGGATTCGGGCAGTACTTC CASSLFVDRGFGQYF